This T cell receptor (beta chain) was captured in a study of blood T cell repertoires in COVID-19. Study-wide background: Donors in the United States, Italy and Spain gave samples during acute or convalescent COVID-19.

Germline CDR1 reads MDHEN; CDR2 reads SYDVKM. CDR3 length: 14 amino acids. V was clipped by 5 bases and J by 6 bases; unmatched bases: 9. Repertoires were generated with immunoSEQ multiplex PCR, while TCRdb's copy carries only in-frame clones and drops some. Among roughly 140,000 clones listed, about 87% were seen once. The chain links TRBV28 to TRBJ1-1; the match to TRBD1 covers 7 bases. This clonotype originated in a woman in her forties or fifties with acute or convalescent COVID-19. Sequencing input: peripheral blood. The chain's CDR3 is CASSLQGNIPEAFF. The CDR3 DNA follows: TGTGCCAGCAGTCTACAGGGGAATATTCCTGAAGCTTTCTTT.